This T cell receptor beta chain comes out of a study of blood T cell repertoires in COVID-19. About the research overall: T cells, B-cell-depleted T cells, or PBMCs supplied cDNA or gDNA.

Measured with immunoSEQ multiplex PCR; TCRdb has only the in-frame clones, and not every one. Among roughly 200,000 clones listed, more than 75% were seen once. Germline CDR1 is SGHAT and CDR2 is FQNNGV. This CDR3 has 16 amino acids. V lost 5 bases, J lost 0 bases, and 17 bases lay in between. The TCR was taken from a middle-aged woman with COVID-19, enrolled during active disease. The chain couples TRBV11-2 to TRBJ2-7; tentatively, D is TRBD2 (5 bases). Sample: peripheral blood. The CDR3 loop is CASSPIGRVSSYEQYF. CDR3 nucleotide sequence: TGTGCCAGCAGCCCCATAGGGCGGGTTAGCTCCTACGAGCAGTACTTC.